This TCR beta chain is from a study of T cell responses to AZD1222 COVID-19 vaccine. Trimming left V 8 bases short and J 1 base short, with 11 bases between. CDR1 and CDR2 (germline): SGHDN, FVKESK. CDR3 size: 13 residues. This clone has just one count. The target antigen is unknown. TCRdb's table, derived via immunoSEQ multiplex PCR, lists solely in-frame clones and lacks some. The sample lists more than 120,000 clones; 85% to 90% were seen once. Findings of the study overall: Baseline seropositivity characterized only a handful of AZD1222 recipients. The study found Spike-specific TCR breadth and depth rose after two AZD1222 doses.

The analysis combined second doses at about 4 or about 12 weeks. The input for sequencing was peripheral blood, taken 28 days after the second AZD1222 dose. This clonotype originated in an adult who received the AZD1222 COVID-19 vaccine. The V gene is TRBV14, the J gene TRBJ1-1; D might be TRBD1 (6 bases). In nucleotides, the CDR3 is TGTGCCAGCTCACAGGGAGCGAACACTGAAGCTTTCTTT. This sequence encodes CASSQGANTEAFF.